A selection of T cell receptor beta chains follows, all from one sample in a study of response to subunit inactivated influenza vaccine. TCRdb re-derived calls from the RT-PCR reads in MiXCR, one entry per CDR3 protein. The sample carries hundreds of thousands of distinct CDR3 sequences, about 11% recorded once. These data were also reused for a study on T cells expressing NK-cell markers.

Material: PBMCs from blood, obtained on the day of vaccination. Receptors were obtained from a man aged 50 to 59 who received an inactivated influenza vaccine. Both conserved end residues are part of each CDR3. Fields, in order: D gene, J gene, clone size, V gene, CDR3 protein, CDR3 DNA. The D gene is left open where the match is weak. Rows may omit the clone size; those that give it use once, few, many or a size class.

d_gene: TRBD1; j_gene: TRBJ1-2; abundance: few; v_gene: TRBV7-6; CDR3aa: CASSLGQGSYTF; CDR3nt: TGTGCCAGCAGCTTAGGACAGGGAAGCTACACCTTC
d_gene: TRBD2; j_gene: TRBJ2-3; abundance: many; v_gene: TRBV10-1; CDR3aa: CASSDLPGLAVDTQYF; CDR3nt: TGCGCCAGCAGTGACCTACCGGGACTAGCTGTCGATACGCAGTATTTT
d_gene: -; j_gene: TRBJ2-5; abundance: -; v_gene: TRBV20-1; CDR3aa: CSANGPGLQETQYF; CDR3nt: TGCAGTGCTAACGGGCCGGGACTTCAAGAGACCCAGTACTTC
d_gene: -; j_gene: TRBJ1-1; abundance: -; v_gene: TRBV4-2; CDR3aa: CASSRREDMNTEAFF; CDR3nt: TGTGCCAGCAGCCGAAGGGAGGACATGAACACTGAAGCTTTCTTT
d_gene: -; j_gene: TRBJ1-1; abundance: -; v_gene: TRBV4-2; CDR3aa: CASSQGGVWNTEAFF; CDR3nt: TGTGCCAGCAGCCAAGGGGGGGTTTGGAACACTGAAGCTTTCTTT
d_gene: -; j_gene: TRBJ2-4; abundance: -; v_gene: TRBV7-2; CDR3aa: CASSLAHRVQNIQYF; CDR3nt: TGTGCCAGCAGCTTAGCGCACCGGGTCCAAAACATTCAGTACTTC
d_gene: TRBD1; j_gene: TRBJ2-7; abundance: few; v_gene: TRBV4-3; CDR3aa: CASSQNRGGSEQYF; CDR3nt: TGCGCCAGCAGCCAAAACAGGGGCGGTAGCGAGCAGTACTTC
d_gene: -; j_gene: TRBJ2-6; abundance: -; v_gene: TRBV7-9; CDR3aa: CASSLNRAGANVLTF; CDR3nt: TGTGCCAGCAGTCTTAACAGAGCTGGGGCCAACGTCCTGACTTTC
d_gene: -; j_gene: TRBJ2-7; abundance: once; v_gene: TRBV30; CDR3aa: CAWSVRGYEQYF; CDR3nt: TGTGCCTGGAGTGTAAGGGGTTACGAGCAGTACTTC
d_gene: TRBD1; j_gene: TRBJ2-7; abundance: -; v_gene: TRBV10-3; CDR3aa: CATQDRGSSYEQYF; CDR3nt: TGTGCCACACAGGACAGGGGAAGCTCCTACGAGCAGTACTTC
d_gene: -; j_gene: TRBJ1-1; abundance: many; v_gene: TRBV3-1; CDR3aa: CASSQDIGTVEAFF; CDR3nt: TGTGCCAGCAGCCAAGATATAGGGACGGTCGAAGCTTTCTTT
d_gene: -; j_gene: TRBJ2-3; abundance: -; v_gene: TRBV6-5; CDR3aa: CASSYAVGRRTDTQYF; CDR3nt: TGTGCCAGCAGTTACGCTGTCGGGAGAAGAACAGATACGCAGTATTTT
d_gene: -; j_gene: TRBJ2-2; abundance: many; v_gene: TRBV12-3/TRBV12-4; CDR3aa: CASIEGAGELFF; CDR3nt: TGTGCCAGCATCGAGGGTGCCGGGGAGCTGTTTTTT
d_gene: -; j_gene: TRBJ2-1; abundance: -; v_gene: TRBV15; CDR3aa: CATSRRGYSYNEQFF; CDR3nt: TGTGCCACCAGCAGACGGGGGTACTCCTACAATGAGCAGTTCTTC
d_gene: -; j_gene: TRBJ2-5; abundance: few; v_gene: TRBV29-1; CDR3aa: CSVKAGTVKETQYF; CDR3nt: TGCAGCGTTAAGGCCGGGACGGTGAAAGAGACCCAGTACTTC
d_gene: -; j_gene: TRBJ2-5; abundance: -; v_gene: TRBV20-1; CDR3aa: CSARDIYGLKETQYF; CDR3nt: TGCAGTGCTAGAGATATTTATGGACTGAAAGAGACCCAGTACTTC
d_gene: -; j_gene: TRBJ2-7; abundance: -; v_gene: TRBV20-1; CDR3aa: CSARDRGDRYEQYF; CDR3nt: TGCAGTGCTAGAGATCGTGGAGATCGCTACGAGCAGTACTTC
d_gene: -; j_gene: TRBJ2-7; abundance: once; v_gene: TRBV6-1; CDR3aa: CASSGSAYEQYF; CDR3nt: TGTGCCAGCAGTGGATCCGCTTACGAGCAGTACTTC
d_gene: -; j_gene: TRBJ2-1; abundance: -; v_gene: TRBV9; CDR3aa: CASAGGPNDLAFDEQFF; CDR3nt: TGTGCCAGCGCTGGTGGTCCAAACGACCTGGCCTTCGATGAGCAGTTCTTC
d_gene: TRBD2; j_gene: TRBJ2-4; abundance: many; v_gene: TRBV20-1; CDR3aa: CSAKREHRGAKNIQYF; CDR3nt: TGCAGTGCTAAGCGGGAGCATCGGGGGGCCAAAAACATTCAGTACTTC